The 25 T cell receptor beta chains listed next were all sequenced from one sample in a study of T cells in Graves' hyperthyroidism and ophthalmopathy. RNA transcripts were the template for amplifying TCR beta CDR3 regions. When the TCR CDR3 underwent first-round RT-PCR, the HTBI primer set was used. TCRdb re-called the multiplex PCR reads with MiXCR, one entry per CDR3 protein. The sample gives 130,000 or so distinct CDR3 sequences, around 20% of which show up once; more than 60% is in the top ten. Sequencing was performed on blood. The receptors derive from a woman aged 50 to 65 with Graves' hyperthyroidism that later progressed to Graves' ophthalmopathy.

This clonotype was counted many times. The chain is built from TRBV28 and TRBJ2-7; D not resolved. V gave up 3 bases and J gave up 4 bases, with 4 bases separating them. The CDR3 totals 11 residues. The germline gives CDR1 MDHEN, CDR2 SYDVKM. For the CDR3, the DNA is TGTGCCAGCAGTTTGCAGTACGAGCAGTACTTC. Its protein is CASSLQYEQYF.

This clonotype was seen a few times. The CDR3 does not close with the conserved phenylalanine or tryptophan, likely indicating a read error. V and J are TRBV5-4 and TRBJ2-5, with 10 bases identical to TRBD1. Germline trimming cut 2 bases from V and 2 bases from J; bases unmatched to any gene: 3. This CDR3 is built from 15 residues. CDR1 and CDR2 (germline): SGHNT, YYREEE (reference sequence). CDR3 DNA sequence: TGTGCCAGCAGCTTCCGGGACAGGGGACAAGAGACCCAGTACCTC. Residues: CASSFRDRGQETQYL.

This clonotype showed up many times. The J gene is TRBJ2-3, the V gene TRBV11-2; 10 bases agree with TRBD2. The CDR3 runs to 14 residues. CDR1 SGHAT and CDR2 FQNNGV come from the germline V gene. The J segment lost 4 bases and the V segment lost 8 bases, leaving 6 bases of the junction unmatched. In nucleotides, the CDR3 is TGTGCCAGCCGACTAGCGGGTGGTGCAGATACGCAGTATTTT. This sequence encodes CASRLAGGADTQYF.

This clonotype has ten or more counts. The V and J genes are TRBV2 and TRBJ1-1; D is uncertain. The V end was cut by 7 bases, the J end by 5 bases, with 14 bases between. Germline V CDR1 and CDR2: SNHLY, FYNNEI. This CDR3 contains 13 residues. The CDR3 nucleotides are TGTGCCAGCACGGGGTCTGAGCGGACTGAAGCTTTCTTT. It yields the protein CASTGSERTEAFF.

In DNA form, the CDR3 reads TGCAGTGCTAGGGTCACAGGGGCTGGCTACACCTTC. Protein product: CSARVTGAGYTF. The V gene is TRBV20-1, the J gene TRBJ1-2, with 7 bases lining up with TRBD1. The CDR3 has 12 residues. The germline CDR1 and CDR2 sequences are DFQATT and SNEGSKA (reference sequence). Trimming removed 3 bases from V and 7 bases from J; junction bases left unmatched: 5.

This clonotype was detected only a few times. The chain combines TRBV5-1 with TRBJ2-7; D is perhaps TRBD2 (5 bases). Germline V CDR1 and CDR2: SGHRS, YFSETQ. V shed 4 bases and J shed 5 bases, with 16 bases lying between them. The CDR3 has 14 amino acids. Written as DNA, the CDR3 is TGCGCCAGCAGCCTACCGACCTCGGGGAACGAGCAGTACTTC. Translating gives CASSLPTSGNEQYF. Full variable domain (rest looked up from reference TRBV5-1 and TRBJ2-7): KAGVTQTPRYLIKTRGQQVTLSCSPISGHRSVSWYQQTPGQGLQFLFEYFSETQRNKGNFPGRFSGRQFSNSRSEMNVSTLELGDSALYLCASSLPTSGNEQYFGPGTRLTVT.

The chain carries TRBV20-1 and TRBJ2-1; tentatively, D is TRBD2 (6 bases). The ends were cut back, 0 bases at V and 0 bases at J, with 15 bases in the middle. Germline V gives CDR1 DFQATT, CDR2 SNEGSKA (reference sequence). This CDR3 spans 17 amino acids. CDR3 amino acids: CSARDPLGRSSYNEQFF. The CDR3 region has the DNA TGCAGTGCTAGAGATCCTTTAGGGAGGAGCTCCTACAATGAGCAGTTCTTC.

The V and J genes are TRBV6-1 and TRBJ2-3; TRBD1 aligns across 9 bases. V lost 0 bases, J lost 4 bases, and 8 bases stayed unmatched. CDR1 and CDR2 (germline): MNHNS, SASEGT. The CDR3 contains 17 residues. The CDR3 region has the DNA TGTGCCAGCAGTGAAGCCCTACAGGGGGCGCTGGCAGATACGCAGTATTTT. It specifies CASSEALQGALADTQYF.

The table lists this clonotype with many counts. The rearrangement uses TRBV10-3 and TRBJ2-1; weak D call: TRBD2 (9 bases). Germline CDR1 is ENHRY and CDR2 is SYGVKD. The CDR3 covers 14 residues. V lost 6 bases and J 5 bases, leaving 14 bases between the germline ends. The CDR3: CAISLAGQDNEQFF. In DNA form, the CDR3 reads TGTGCCATCAGCCTAGCGGGACAGGACAATGAGCAGTTCTTC.

The rearrangement links TRBV4-1 to TRBJ2-1; D gene unclear. The ends were cut back, 0 bases at V and 15 bases at J, with 21 bases in the middle. CDR1 and CDR2 (germline): MGHRA, YSYEKL. The CDR3 extends over 15 amino acids. CDR3 in amino acids: CASSQDAERYSTPFF. DNA of the CDR3: TGCGCCAGCAGCCAAGATGCGGAGCGTTATTCAACGCCGTTCTTC.

This clonotype appeared many times. CDR3 loop: CASSFSRTEQFF. Written as DNA, the CDR3 is TGTGCCAGCAGTTTCAGCCGGACCGAGCAGTTCTTC. The gene calls are TRBV28 and TRBJ2-1; D remains unclear. CDR3 length: 12 residues. CDR1 is MDHEN, CDR2 SYDVKM, per germline. V was cut by 3 bases and J by 10 bases, with 10 bases left in between.

A word on this clonotype: A much larger clone lies a single base off, so this may be a read error. The rearrangement uses TRBV7-8 and TRBJ2-3; 9 bases map to TRBD2. This CDR3 spans 16 amino acids. Germline CDR1 is SGHVS and CDR2 is FQNEAQ. CDR3 loop: CASSLLTSGSTDTQCF. CDR3 DNA sequence: TGTGCCAGCAGCTTATTGACTAGCGGAAGCACAGATACGCAGTGTTTT.

The chain has TRBV25-1 and TRBJ2-7; perhaps TRBD2 as D (6 bases). V was cut by 1 base and J by 0 bases, with 13 bases left in between. This CDR3 region has 16 residues. Germline loops: CDR1 MGHDK, CDR2 SYGVNS. Here the CDR3 DNA reads TGTGCCAGCAGTGAATTAGGAGGAGGGGCCTCCTACGAGCAGTACTTC. It is translated as CASSELGGGASYEQYF.

This clonotype was detected a few times. The J gene is TRBJ2-5, the V gene TRBV28; 7 bases align to TRBD2. The germline CDR1 and CDR2 sequences are MDHEN and SYDVKM. The CDR3 runs 16 residues. V dropped 6 bases and J dropped 5; count of bases not matched to a gene: 15. This CDR3 reads CASSSPLAGPRETQYF. CDR3 sequence (DNA): TGTGCCAGCAGCTCCCCTTTAGCGGGTCCTCGGGAGACCCAGTACTTC.

The sample holds many counts of this clonotype. V usage is TRBV20-1 and J usage is TRBJ2-1; 8 nucleotides match TRBD1. Trimming cost V 4 bases and J 3 bases; bases outside gene matches: 8. Germline-derived CDR1 and CDR2 are DFQATT and SNEGSKA (reference sequence). The CDR3 spans 15 residues. CDR3 nucleotides: TGCAGTGCTACCGACAGGGGATCGGGCTACAATGAGCAGTTCTTC. Translated: CSATDRGSGYNEQFF.

Details on this clonotype: One end of the junction does not line up with germline, which may come from a read error. The rearrangement uses TRBV28 and TRBJ2-7; 9 nucleotides line up with TRBD2. The CDR3 consists of 15 residues. Germline assignment: CDR1 MDHEN and CDR2 SYDVKM. In DNA, the CDR3 is TGCGCCAGCAGCCCTCGGCGGGAGGGCCCCTACGAGCAGTACTTC. This sequence encodes CASSPRREGPYEQYF.

This clonotype was seen a handful of times. CDR3 DNA: TGTGCCAGCAGCTTGGGAGATCGGGGCTATGGCTACACCTTC. Its protein is CASSLGDRGYGYTF. The chain employs TRBV5-6 and TRBJ1-2; no definite D call. Trimming shortened V by 0 bases and J by 4 bases, and 10 bases separated the two germline ends. The CDR3 extends over 14 amino acids. The V gene's germline CDR1 is SGHDT and CDR2 YYEEEE.

This clonotype was observed many times. The chain recombines TRBV2 with TRBJ2-1; 8 bases match TRBD2. The V segment lost 2 bases and the J segment 9 bases; nucleotides outside the gene matches: 9. CDR1 and CDR2 from the germline V gene are SNHLY and FYNNEI. This CDR3 contains 15 residues. CDR3 DNA sequence: TGTGCCAGCAGTGAATATAGCGGGAATACGGGTGAGCAGTTCTTC. Protein: CASSEYSGNTGEQFF.

The V call is TRBV30, the J call TRBJ1-2; no definite D call. This CDR3 spans 16 amino acids. Trimming left V 5 bases short and J 1 base short, with 20 bases between. Germline CDR1 is GTSNPN and CDR2 is SVGIG (reference sequence). The CDR3: CAWGLRISISNYGYTF. As DNA, the CDR3 is TGTGCCTGGGGACTCAGAATCTCGATTAGTAACTATGGCTACACCTTC.

The chain uses TRBV6-1 and TRBJ1-1; weak D call: TRBD1 (5 bases). Trimming took off 10 bases at V and 1 base at J, with 13 bases between the two ends. The CDR3 consists of 13 residues. The V gene's germline CDR1 is MNHNS and CDR2 SASEGT. CDR3: CANNGGRNTEAFF. The CDR3 coding sequence is TGTGCCAATAATGGGGGACGGAACACTGAAGCTTTCTTT.

The chain couples TRBV6-2 or TRBV6-3 to TRBJ2-1; 10 positions match TRBD2. The CDR3 has 14 amino acids. The germline gives CDR1 MNHEY, CDR2 SVGEGT. With V trimmed by 5 bases and J by 7 bases, 5 bases remained unmatched. The CDR3: CASSPSGRENEQFF. For the CDR3, the DNA is TGTGCCAGCAGTCCCAGCGGGAGGGAAAATGAGCAGTTCTTC.

This clonotype has just a few counts. The chain links TRBV20-1 to TRBJ2-1, with 7 bases identical to TRBD1. V dropped 2 bases and J dropped 14; count of bases not matched to a gene: 12. CDR1 is DFQATT, CDR2 SNEGSKA, per germline (reference sequence). This CDR3 comprises 13 residues. CDR3 in amino acids: CSARRQGAHHEFF. The CDR3 bases are TGCAGTGCTAGAAGACAGGGAGCGCACCACGAGTTCTTC.

This clonotype was detected many times. The genes are TRBV11-2 and TRBJ2-1, with 11 bases identical to TRBD1. The trim removed 3 bases at V and 12 bases at J, leaving 10 bases unmatched. Germline CDR1 reads SGHAT; CDR2 reads FQNNGV. The CDR3 spans 15 residues. CDR3 DNA sequence: TGTGCCAGCAGCTTTACCGGACAGGGGGCGCAAGGGCAGTTCTTC. It is translated as CASSFTGQGAQGQFF.

This clonotype has at least ten counts. V gene TRBV25-1 combines with J gene TRBJ1-1, with no clear D. The germline CDR1 and CDR2 sequences are MGHDK and SYGVNS. The CDR3 runs 14 residues. V gave up 3 bases and J gave up 7 bases, with 15 bases separating them. The CDR3 nucleotides are TGTGCCAGCAGTGATGTCAGCCTTACGGGTGAAGCTTTCTTT. Translating it yields CASSDVSLTGEAFF.

The chain uses TRBV12-3 or TRBV12-4 and TRBJ2-1; D possibly uses TRBD1 or TRBD2 (5 bases each). The V end was cut by 5 bases, the J end by 14 bases, with 13 bases between. The CDR3 totals 11 residues. The CDR3 here is CASSPRDLKFF. The CDR3 nucleotides are TGTGCCAGCAGTCCCCGGGACCTGAAGTTCTTC.